These T cell receptor beta chains were read from a single sample in a study of CD8 T cells in ankylosing spondylitis. TCRdb re-derived calls from the 5' RACE reads in MiXCR, one entry per CDR3 protein. The repertoire holds a few hundred thousand distinct CDR3 sequences, with 15% to 20% as singletons. Material: blood, either unsorted or a sorted T cell fraction (not recorded which). The source is a male donor with ankylosing spondylitis or in good health (not recorded which). The CDR3 runs from the conserved cysteine through the conserved F or W. A D gene is named only where the DNA matches it firmly. Some rows mark clone size as missing; the rest say once, few, many or name a class of expanded clone.

CDR3nt: TGCAGCGTTTGTGGGAATATGGGGACTAACACTGAAGCTTTCTTT; CDR3aa: CSVCGNMGTNTEAFF; j_gene: TRBJ1-1; abundance: many; d_gene: -; v_gene: TRBV29-1
CDR3nt: TGCGCCAGCAGCCAAGACAGGGGAACATGGACTGAAGCTTTCTTT; CDR3aa: CASSQDRGTWTEAFF; j_gene: TRBJ1-1; abundance: few; d_gene: -; v_gene: TRBV4-1
CDR3nt: TGTGCCATCAGTGTTAGTGCCAGCAATCAGCCCCAGCATTTT; CDR3aa: CAISVSASNQPQHF; j_gene: TRBJ1-5; abundance: few; d_gene: -; v_gene: TRBV10-3
CDR3nt: TGTGCCAGCAGTCTCCGGGGGGTCCCCTACGAGCAGTACTTC; CDR3aa: CASSLRGVPYEQYF; j_gene: TRBJ2-7; abundance: few; d_gene: TRBD2; v_gene: TRBV27
CDR3nt: TGTGCCAGCAGTGGTCCAGCAGTAGGTACGCAGTATTTT; CDR3aa: CASSGPAVGTQYF; j_gene: TRBJ2-3; abundance: few; d_gene: -; v_gene: TRBV7-9
CDR3nt: TGTGCCAGCAGCCTCCCGACTAGCGGGTACTCCTACAATGAGCAGTTCTTC; CDR3aa: CASSLPTSGYSYNEQFF; j_gene: TRBJ2-1; abundance: once; d_gene: TRBD2; v_gene: TRBV7-9
CDR3nt: TGCGCCAGCAGCGTGGACAGGCTAGGCGACTATGGCTACACCTTC; CDR3aa: CASSVDRLGDYGYTF; j_gene: TRBJ1-2; abundance: -; d_gene: TRBD1; v_gene: TRBV5-1
CDR3nt: TGTGCCAGCAGCTTAACAGGCGGGACTGAAGCTTTCTTT; CDR3aa: CASSLTGGTEAFF; j_gene: TRBJ1-1; abundance: many; d_gene: -; v_gene: TRBV11-2
CDR3nt: TGTGCCAGCAGCCAAAACCGTTGGTCTGAGCAGTTCTTC; CDR3aa: CASSQNRWSEQFF; j_gene: TRBJ2-1; abundance: many; d_gene: -; v_gene: TRBV12-3/TRBV12-4
CDR3nt: TGCGCCAGCTTCGACAGAGGCTCTGGGGCCAACGTCCTGACTTTC; CDR3aa: CASFDRGSGANVLTF; j_gene: TRBJ2-6; abundance: few; d_gene: -; v_gene: TRBV5-1
CDR3nt: TGTGCCAGCACTGTAGCGGGATCCTACGAGCAGTACTTC; CDR3aa: CASTVAGSYEQYF; j_gene: TRBJ2-7; abundance: -; d_gene: TRBD2; v_gene: TRBV27
CDR3nt: TGTGCCAGCAGCTTAGATGCCGAGCAGTACTTC; CDR3aa: CASSLDAEQYF; j_gene: TRBJ2-7; abundance: -; d_gene: -; v_gene: TRBV7-9
CDR3nt: TGCAGCGTTGCTGAAGATACGCAGTATTTT; CDR3aa: CSVAEDTQYF; j_gene: TRBJ2-3; abundance: many; d_gene: -; v_gene: TRBV29-1
CDR3nt: TGTGCCAGCAGCCGGACTCGGACAGAAGAGACCCAGTACTTC; CDR3aa: CASSRTRTEETQYF; j_gene: TRBJ2-5; abundance: few; d_gene: -; v_gene: TRBV7-6
CDR3nt: TGTGCCAGCAGTGCCGGGGACAGCTCCTACGAGCAGTACTTC; CDR3aa: CASSAGDSSYEQYF; j_gene: TRBJ2-7; abundance: -; d_gene: TRBD1; v_gene: TRBV5-4
CDR3nt: TGCGCCAGCAGCCAAGATGTCAGAGGGACCTACAATGAGCAGTTCTTC; CDR3aa: CASSQDVRGTYNEQFF; j_gene: TRBJ2-1; abundance: many; d_gene: -; v_gene: TRBV4-3
CDR3nt: TGTGCCAGCAGCCAAGTAGCGGGAGACTCAAATGAGCAGTTCTTC; CDR3aa: CASSQVAGDSNEQFF; j_gene: TRBJ2-1; abundance: -; d_gene: TRBD2; v_gene: TRBV3-1
CDR3nt: TGTGCCAGCAGCTTACAGGGGGATGGCTACACCTTC; CDR3aa: CASSLQGDGYTF; j_gene: TRBJ1-2; abundance: many; d_gene: TRBD1; v_gene: TRBV7-9
CDR3nt: TGTGCCAGCAGCGTAGGAGGGACAGGTCCTCTCGAGCAGTACTTC; CDR3aa: CASSVGGTGPLEQYF; j_gene: TRBJ2-7; abundance: few; d_gene: TRBD1; v_gene: TRBV9
CDR3nt: TGCAGCGTTGAAGGGGGCTACGAGCAGTACTTC; CDR3aa: CSVEGGYEQYF; j_gene: TRBJ2-7; abundance: few; d_gene: -; v_gene: TRBV29-1